Listed here are 26 T cell receptor beta chains from one sample, sequenced in a study of neoadjuvant nivolumab and ipilimumab in lung cancer. Profiled with immunoSEQ multiplex PCR; TCRdb holds only in-frame clones, not every one. The data hold roughly 7,100 clones, with over 80% observed a single time. The sequencing used tumor tissue, collected after neoadjuvant nivolumab, alone or with ipilimumab, at or shortly before surgery. These receptor sequences come from an adult with non-small cell lung cancer.

The J gene is TRBJ1-5, the V gene TRBV19, with 9 bases matching TRBD1. Germline-derived CDR1 and CDR2 are LNHDA and SQIVND (reference sequence). This CDR3 is built from 16 residues. V lost 5 bases and J lost 0; bases outside the gene matches: 5. CDR3 sequence (DNA): TGTGCCAGTAGTTCCGGGACAGGGTATAGCAATCAGCCCCAGCATTTT. It is translated as CASSSGTGYSNQPQHF.

A few counts support this clone. The J gene is TRBJ2-7, the V gene TRBV18; 10 positions match TRBD2. The CDR3 spans 16 residues. Trimming took 1 base from V and 5 from J; bases not matched to a gene: 8. The germline CDR1 and CDR2 sequences are KGHSH and LQKENI. CDR3 protein: CASSPLERGGWNEQYF. The CDR3 nucleotides are TGTGCCAGCTCACCACTTGAGCGGGGGGGCTGGAACGAGCAGTACTTC.

This clone was observed once. This rearrangement joins TRBV4-1 to TRBJ2-5, with a weak D call TRBD2 (6 bases). CDR1 is MGHRA, CDR2 YSYEKL, per germline. The CDR3 is 16 residues long. V was shortened by 1 base and J by 5 bases, with 17 bases between the two germline ends. The CDR3 sequence: CASSQVLEGNRETQYF. The CDR3 DNA sequence: TGCGCCAGCAGCCAAGTTTTGGAGGGCAACAGGGAGACCCAGTACTTC.

The rearrangement links TRBV9 to TRBJ1-1, with TRBD1 as a possible D gene (5 bases). This CDR3 contains 16 residues. With 3 bases removed from V and 0 bases from J, the gap between germline ends came to 15 bases. Per the germline V gene, CDR1 is SGDLS and CDR2 is YYNGEE. The CDR3 DNA sequence: TGTGCCAGCAGCGCGGACATCCGAACCATGAACACTGAAGCTTTCTTT. Encoded protein: CASSADIRTMNTEAFF.

This clone was recorded once. The J gene is TRBJ2-3, the V gene TRBV5-1; the D gene is possibly TRBD1 (6 bases). Between the trimmed V and J ends, which lost 2 bases and 0 bases, there was a span of 16 bases. The CDR3 totals 17 residues. The germline gives CDR1 SGHRS, CDR2 YFSETQ. The CDR3 sequence is CASSLRGLHRSTDTQYF. Here the CDR3 DNA reads TGCGCCAGCAGCTTAAGGGGGTTACATCGGAGCACAGATACGCAGTATTTT.

The gene calls are TRBV5-1 and TRBJ2-5; TRBD2 agrees at 13 bases. V gave up 4 bases and J gave up 10 bases; unmatched junction bases: 10. The germline CDR1 and CDR2 sequences are SGHRS and YFSETQ. This CDR3 is built from 15 residues. The CDR3 sequence is CASSMGLAGPGDQYF. CDR3 DNA: TGCGCCAGCAGCATGGGACTAGCGGGACCCGGGGACCAGTACTTC. Based on the CDR3 plus reference TRBV5-1 and TRBJ2-5, the full variable domain is KAGVTQTPRYLIKTRGQQVTLSCSPISGHRSVSWYQQTPGQGLQFLFEYFSETQRNKGNFPGRFSGRQFSNSRSEMNVSTLELGDSALYLCASSMGLAGPGDQYFGPGTRLLVL.

The CDR3 spells CASRRGESTGELFF. CDR3 bases: TGTGCCAGCAGGAGGGGGGAGAGCACCGGGGAGCTGTTTTTT. The chain is built from TRBV7-8 and TRBJ2-2, with D perhaps being TRBD1 or TRBD2 (6 bases each). The CDR3 contains 14 residues. CDR1 SGHVS and CDR2 FQNEAQ come from the germline V gene. Trimming cost V 6 bases and J 4 bases, with 12 bases left between them.

The chain employs TRBV5-1 and TRBJ1-4; 7 positions match TRBD1. In germline, CDR1 is SGHRS, CDR2 YFSETQ. With 4 bases clipped from V and 6 bases from J, the junction kept 3 bases outside the gene matches. CDR3 length: 13 amino acids. DNA for the CDR3: TGCGCCAGCAGCGGCGGGACAGATGAAAAACTGTTTTTT. Its translation is CASSGGTDEKLFF.

The CDR3 loop is CASSEGGFTEAFF. The CDR3 DNA reads as TGTGCCAGCAGTGAAGGGGGTTTCACTGAAGCTTTCTTT. The J gene is TRBJ1-1, the V gene TRBV2, with D uncertain. Trimming stripped 1 base from V and 4 bases from J, with 7 bases between. The CDR3 is made up of 13 amino acids. Germline V gene sequence: CDR1 SNHLY, CDR2 FYNNEI.

V and J are TRBV27 and TRBJ1-6; no reliable D call. The CDR3 consists of 13 residues. Between the trimmed V and J ends, which lost 5 bases and 9 bases, there was a span of 11 bases. Germline-derived CDR1 and CDR2 are MNHEY and SMNVEV (reference sequence). The CDR3, as DNA: TGTGCCAGCAGTCCCCAGATCGCTTCACCCCTCCACTTT. Translated, it gives CASSPQIASPLHF.

The CDR3 sequence: CASSLDFGGGLGNTIYF. The CDR3 DNA reads as TGTGCCAGCAGCTTGGATTTCGGGGGAGGCCTAGGAAACACCATATATTTT. This rearrangement joins TRBV5-4 to TRBJ1-3; possibly TRBD1 for D (5 bases). Germline V gene data show CDR1 as SGHNT and CDR2 as YYREEE (reference sequence). The CDR3 length is 17 residues. Trimming pared 0 bases from V and 4 bases from J, leaving 17 bases between.

The chain is built from TRBV5-1 and TRBJ1-1; the D gene is possibly TRBD1 (5 bases). Germline CDR1 and CDR2: SGHRS and YFSETQ. CDR3 size: 16 residues. Trimming cost V 5 bases and J 3 bases, with 20 bases left between them. CDR3 in amino acids: CASRIQGPEIDTEAFF. CDR3 sequence (DNA): TGCGCCAGCAGGATCCAGGGTCCGGAGATCGACACTGAAGCTTTCTTT.

CDR3 nucleotides: TGTGCCAGCGTTGTGGGGGGGCGTATTACCTACGAGCAGTACTTC. Protein: CASVVGGRITYEQYF. The V and J genes are TRBV6-1 and TRBJ2-7; TRBD2 might be the D (7 bases). This CDR3 spans 15 amino acids. V gave up 8 bases and J gave up 2 bases, with 19 bases separating them. Germline loops: CDR1 MNHNS, CDR2 SASEGT.

This clone was recorded once. V is TRBV18 and J is TRBJ2-3; 11 nucleotides line up with TRBD2. The V gene's germline CDR1 is KGHSH and CDR2 LQKENI. Losses at the gene ends were 2 bases for V and 2 bases for J; bases not matched to a gene: 3. The CDR3 is 16 amino acids. CDR3 sequence: CASSPGTSGYTDTQYF. CDR3 coding DNA: TGTGCCAGCTCACCAGGGACTAGCGGATACACAGATACGCAGTATTTT. The full variable domain, in which reference TRBV18 and TRBJ2-3 provide the parts outside the CDR3, is NAGVMQNPRHLVRRRGQEARLRCSPMKGHSHVYWYRQLPEEGLKFMVYLQKENIIDESGMPKERFSAEFPKEGPSILRIQQVVRGDSAAYFCASSPGTSGYTDTQYFGPGTRLTVL.

This rearrangement joins TRBV20-1 to TRBJ1-2; D not certain. CDR3 length: 11 residues. Germline V gives CDR1 DFQATT, CDR2 SNEGSKA (reference sequence). V lost 3 bases, J lost 4 bases, and 6 bases lay in between. CDR3 nucleotide sequence: TGCAGTGCTAGTGCAGTCTATGGCTACACCTTC. It codes for CSASAVYGYTF.

This clone appeared a few times. The chain combines TRBV10-2 with TRBJ2-3, with D maybe TRBD2 (6 bases). Germline V gene lookup returns CDR1 WSHSY and CDR2 SAAADI. V was shortened by 7 bases and J by 1 base, with 9 bases between the two germline ends. This CDR3 spans 13 amino acids. The CDR3 reads CASTLAGTDTQYF. DNA for the CDR3: TGCGCCAGCACCTTAGCGGGCACAGATACGCAGTATTTT.

The CDR3 protein is CASSLGGRGQETQYF. CDR3 DNA: TGTGCCAGCAGCTTGGGGGGAAGGGGCCAAGAGACCCAGTACTTC. The genes are TRBV5-4 and TRBJ2-5; weak D call: TRBD1 (5 bases). Germline CDR1 SGHNT, CDR2 YYREEE (reference sequence). The V gene lost 0 bases and the J gene lost 1 base, with 10 bases spanning the gap. This CDR3 is 15 amino acids long.

CDR3 coding DNA: TGTGCCAGCAGCGCCCGGGACTCCTACAATGAGCAGTTCTTC. Protein product: CASSARDSYNEQFF. The chain combines TRBV9 with TRBJ2-1, with TRBD2 as a possible D gene (5 bases). The CDR3 contains 14 residues. From germline, CDR1 is SGDLS and CDR2 YYNGEE. With 3 bases removed from V and 0 bases from J, the gap between germline ends came to 7 bases.

This sequence joins TRBV2 and TRBJ1-1, with TRBD1 as a possible D gene (5 bases). V lost 3 bases, J lost 5 bases, and 10 bases lay in between. Germline-derived CDR1 and CDR2 are SNHLY and FYNNEI. There are 13 residues in the CDR3. CDR3 amino acids: CASSDDSDTEAFF. CDR3 nucleotide sequence: TGTGCCAGCAGTGATGACAGCGATACTGAAGCTTTCTTT.

CDR3 loop: CASTSGGDYNEQFF. The CDR3 DNA reads TGTGCCAGCACGAGCGGTGGGGACTACAATGAGCAGTTCTTC. The gene calls are TRBV9 and TRBJ2-1; D might be TRBD2 (5 bases). This CDR3 spans 14 amino acids. Germline V lookup: CDR1 SGDLS, CDR2 YYNGEE. Deletions cut 6 bases from V and 3 bases from J, with 13 bases between.

The rearrangement joins TRBV5-6 to TRBJ2-3; 12 bases are shared with TRBD2. The germline CDR1 and CDR2 sequences are SGHDT and YYEEEE. This CDR3 comprises 17 residues. V lost 4 bases, J lost 4 bases, and 10 bases stayed unmatched. The CDR3 DNA follows: TGTGCCAGCAGCCGGAGGCTAGCGGGGGGGCACTCAGATACGCAGTATTTT. It yields the protein CASSRRLAGGHSDTQYF. Filled out from reference TRBV5-6 and TRBJ2-3, the complete variable domain reads DAGVTQSPTHLIKTRGQQVTLRCSPKSGHDTVSWYQQALGQGPQFIFQYYEEEERQRGNFPDRFSGHQFPNYSSELNVNALLLGDSALYLCASSRRLAGGHSDTQYFGPGTRLTVL.

V is TRBV11-2 and J is TRBJ2-5; D gene ambiguous. Trimming removed 5 bases at V and 1 base at J, with 8 bases between. This CDR3 contains 13 residues. Germline loops: CDR1 SGHAT, CDR2 FQNNGV. The CDR3 nucleotides read TGTGCCAGCAGCCTCTGGTCCCAAGAGACCCAGTACTTC. It specifies CASSLWSQETQYF.

V gene TRBV10-3 combines with J gene TRBJ1-1; D is possibly TRBD1 (5 bases). The germline V gene has CDR1 ENHRY and CDR2 SYGVKD. Trimming removed 2 bases from V and 1 base from J, with 5 bases in between. The CDR3 is 13 amino acids. CDR3 nucleotides: TGTGCCATCAGTGAGGGGGGGAACACTGAAGCTTTCTTT. This sequence encodes CAISEGGNTEAFF.

The chain employs TRBV7-3 and TRBJ2-1, with no clear D. Trimming took 5 bases from V and 9 from J, leaving 17 bases between them. CDR1 is SGHTA, CDR2 FQGTGA, per germline. The CDR3 has 14 residues. The CDR3 DNA reads as TGTGCCAGCAGCCCCTCGACTCGGCAGAGTGAGCAGTTCTTC. This codes for CASSPSTRQSEQFF. Looking up the rest from reference TRBV7-3 and TRBJ2-1 gives the full variable domain: GAGVSQTPSNKVTEKGKYVELRCDPISGHTALYWYRQSLGQGPEFLIYFQGTGAADDSGLPNDRFFAVRPEGSVSTLKIQRTERGDSAVYLCASSPSTRQSEQFFGPGTRLTVL.

V gene TRBV1 combines with J gene TRBJ2-1; TRBD2 is the table's D call, not checked against the DNA. TRBV1 is a known pseudogene. The CDR3 runs to 16 residues. The CDR3 nucleotides are TGCACCAGCAGACCTAGCGGGGTTTACTCCTACAATGAGCAGTTCTTC. It yields the protein CTSRPSGVYSYNEQFF.

V usage is TRBV2 and J usage is TRBJ1-5; tentatively, D is TRBD1 (5 bases). The CDR3 consists of 16 residues. V lost 4 bases and J lost 3, with 16 bases in between. Germline loops: CDR1 SNHLY, CDR2 FYNNEI. In DNA form, the CDR3 reads TGTGCCAGCAGTGCGGGGCACGGAGGAATCAATCAGCCCCAGCATTTT. It codes for CASSAGHGGINQPQHF.